This T cell receptor beta chain originates from a study of shared clonotypes between healthy human individuals. The V and J ends lost 5 bases and 2 bases, in that order; junction bases with no gene match: 5. This CDR3 has 14 amino acids. From germline, CDR1 is SGHRS and CDR2 YFSETQ. A deep-level run was used for the assay. Splitting of each subset's genomic DNA was done evenly across several immunoSEQ plates. TCRdb's table, derived via immunoSEQ multiplex PCR, lists solely in-frame clones and lacks some. Of over a million clones listed, around three quarters are singletons. This sequence originates from a man between 18 and 35 years old in good health. Some clones in this sample may be carry-over from other donors' samples. The sample consisted of memory CD4+ T cells from PBMCs. Noted subset: CD45RA-negative fraction. J is TRBJ2-3 and V is TRBV5-1; 7 nucleotides agree with TRBD1. In nucleotides, the CDR3 is TGCGCCAGCAGGACAGGGCTTTTCACAGATACGCAGTATTTT. Its protein is CASRTGLFTDTQYF.